Sequencing of this TCR beta chain was carried out in a study of CD8+ T cells in alopecia areata. Following extraction, RNA underwent reverse transcription to cDNA, which served as the sequencing template. Sequencing was performed with immunoSEQ multiplex PCR; in TCRdb, only in-frame clones are kept and a portion is missing. The data show some 160,000 clones, with about 71% seen just once and more than 0.7% held by the top ten. With 0 bases removed from V and 7 bases from J, the gap between germline ends came to 10 bases. Germline assignment: CDR1 GTSNPN and CDR2 SVGIG (reference sequence). CDR3 size: 13 residues. Treatment described: oral pan-JAK inhibitor, 5-10 mg twice daily. Lesional scalp punch biopsies and peripheral blood were collected from alopecia areata patients.

The clonotype was recovered from a human donor with alopecia areata. The gene calls are TRBV30 and TRBJ1-5, with D unresolved. Sequencing was performed on CD4+ T cells sorted from blood, taken at week 4, from a patient treated with tofacitinib. The CDR3 nucleotides read TGTGCCTGGAGTGTACGATCGTCCCAGCCCCAGCATTTT. Translating gives CAWSVRSSQPQHF. Complete variable domain (other parts from reference TRBV30 and TRBJ1-5): SQTIHQWPATLVQPVGSPLSLECTVEGTSNPNLYWYRQAAGRGLQLLFYSVGIGQISSEVPQNLSASRPQDRQFILSSKKLLLSDSGFYLCAWSVRSSQPQHFGDGTRLSIL.